This T cell receptor beta chain was recovered during a study of blood T cells in healthy people across ages. The study, taken as a whole, reports: In older individuals, TCR beta diversity per million T cells was lower, falling roughly linearly with age. No conclusive comparison of naive versus antigen-experienced cells was possible with unsorted PBMCs.

As to this clonotype: The target antigen is unknown.

V lost 9 bases and J 0 bases, leaving 9 bases between the germline ends. This CDR3 has 13 amino acids. Alongside a J-beta primer mix, a sample-barcoded 5' primer served in a second PCR lasting about 7 to 11 cycles. TCRdb processed the 5' RACE reads anew with MiXCR; each CDR3 protein has one entry. The sample shows about 800,000 distinct CDR3 sequences, more than 20% of them seen only once. In addition, the sample was reused for a study of T cells of mothers and their children. Per that study: According to the study, all extracted RNA entered cDNA synthesis at 1.5 ug per 15 ul. Mothers gave over 9 million TCR beta CDR3 reads each, and children several million each.

The TCR was taken from a boy between 5 and 17 years old in good health. Sequencing input: blood. The chain uses TRBV12-3 or TRBV12-4 and TRBJ2-4; either TRBD1 or TRBD2 may supply D (5 bases each). The CDR3 DNA is TGTGCCAGTGGGACGTTAGCCAAAAACATTCAGTACTTC. It is translated as CASGTLAKNIQYF.